Detailed here is one T cell receptor beta chain. The antigen it binds to is not known. Base qualities were left out, and no much larger clone turns up one base away. Reading the label with the study, this specimen's time point is: cycle 2 day 1 (C2D1) of nivolumab. Every trial patient had relapsed after autologous stem cell transplantation, and cohorts A, B and C differed in prior brentuximab vedotin exposure. The trial cohort was composed of about 54 patients with relapsed/refractory classical Hodgkin lymphoma, for whom complete response, partial response or progressive disease was recorded as best overall response. Trial patients were treated with single-agent nivolumab in the multi-cohort phase II CheckMate 205 trial. Best overall response was determined by an independent review committee according to the 2007 International Working Group response criteria. PBMCs from the trial were collected at three points: immediately before nivolumab initiation (C1D1), and during therapy at cycle 2 day 1 and cycle 4 day 1. After peripheral blood was drawn into 8 mL Vacutainer Cell Preparation Tubes, PBMCs were isolated by centrifugation and then cryopreserved.

This specimen belongs to a study of PD-1 blockade in classical Hodgkin lymphoma (dated by TCRdb to about 2020). In terms of the full investigation: Nivolumab dosing was 3 mg/kg intravenously every 2 weeks, continuing until either disease progression or unacceptable toxicity. A peripheral blood immune signature of response to PD-1 blockade in classical Hodgkin lymphoma was defined using TCR beta sequencing and CyTOF.

Findings and caveats that apply to the study as a whole: The study was restricted to a single clinical trial cohort, and the causes of repertoire differences, possibly disease activity or prior therapy, were left undefined. Baseline TCR diversity was reported to be lower in newly diagnosed patients than in healthy donors and to be lower still in relapsed/refractory patients. Diversity was lower in patients who began nivolumab less than 1 year after ASCT, so these patients were left out of later analyses to avoid confounding by immune reconstitution. Baseline diversity similar to that of newly diagnosed patients was observed in trial patients achieving complete response, whereas significantly lower diversity was observed in partial responders and progressors. A significant rise by C4D1 was seen in CD4+ but not CD8+ TCR diversity (p=0.0027 vs p=0.16), with the rise being most apparent in complete responders (p=0.02).

Genomic DNA was extracted with the Qiagen DNeasy kit from unsorted PBMCs and from negatively selected CD4+ and CD8+ fractions. Using primers that anneal to V and J segments, immunoSEQ multiplex PCR amplified the TCR beta CDR3 regions. A synthetic immune receptor repertoire was used to minimize amplification bias, and any remaining bias was removed computationally after sequencing. Under the source paper's analysis protocol: Repertoire diversity was quantified as the Shannon entropy index using custom Python scripts. The unsorted, CD4+ and CD8+ repertoires were each analyzed separately, with the exception of combined analyses, where CD4+ and CD8+ sequences were merged in silico. A clone counted as expanded when the clone's frequency after treatment rose at least 2-fold relative to C1D1, and clones undetected at baseline were given a pseudocount of 0.5. Clones with 0 or 1 copy at C1D1 were defined as singleton clones, while clones with 2 or more copies were defined as non-singleton clones. Clones expanded in unsorted samples were assigned a CD4+, CD8+ or unknown annotation through matching of protein sequences in sorted samples from the same patient. Wilcoxon tests on paired samples were used to test changes in diversity from C1D1 to C4D1. TCRdb obtained this table from immuneACCESS and retained in-frame rearrangements with V and J assigned. These tables miss some clones; where compared with another copy, unresolved V genes account for less than half of the shortfall, and the remainder is unexplained. V and J calls and clone size are as listed in that table; D and trimming were resolved from the DNA. This sample has 20,000 to 25,000 clones in its table, and about 78% of those were observed once. The ten top clones hold approximately 18% of the sample.

The clonotype comes from a human donor with classical Hodgkin lymphoma. The source material was peripheral blood mononuclear cells (PBMCs), sampled before the second cycle of nivolumab.

The CDR3 loop reads CASSFRLAGGYNEQFF. At the DNA level, the sequence is TGTGCCAGCAGCTTTAGACTAGCGGGAGGGTACAATGAGCAGTTCTTC. Recombination linked TRBV11-2 to TRBJ2-1, and TRBD2 matches 14 of the central bases. CDR1 and CDR2 are read off the germline V gene as SGHAT and FQNNGV. Inclusive of the bounding cysteine and phenylalanine, the CDR3 is 16 residues long. Here the CDR3 DNA is all that survives: 48 bases in frame from base 1. V is trimmed back by 3 bases and J by 4 bases, and the junction contains 2 bases that no gene match accounts for. The entire variable domain, with the stretches around the CDR3 drawn from the reference TRBV11-2 and TRBJ2-1 proteins, is EAGVAQSPRYKIIEKRQSVAFWCNPISGHATLYWYQQILGQGPKLLIQFQNNGVVDDSQLPKDRFSAERLKGVDSTLKIQPAKLEDSAVYLCASSFRLAGGYNEQFFGPGTRLTVL.